This note documents a single T cell receptor (beta chain) sequence. This clonotype was seen more than once but under ten times. Its binding antigen is unknown. No much larger clone exists at a distance of one base, and base qualities are not known. Only healthy Caucasian donors were included. The twin cohort comprised three pairs of female monozygotic twins, all aged about 18 to 29 years. Positive isolation kits from Invitrogen were used to isolate the CD4+ and CD8+ T cell populations. From V the trimming removes 4 bases and from J it removes 6 bases, while the gene matches leave 6 bases of the junction unaccounted for. The CDR3 holds 15 amino acids from the cysteine to the phenylalanine. Of all the DNA, just the CDR3 is kept, 45 bases in frame from base 1. The CDR1 and CDR2 encoded by the germline V gene are SGDLS and YYNGEE. This specimen comes from a study of identical twins (dated by TCRdb to the mid-2010s). Concerning the study at large: To test whether fetal clonotypes persist, the study used deep sequencing on TCR alpha and beta repertoires from monozygotic twins, unrelated adults of various ages, and cord blood. To rule out contamination, replicate twin experiments were performed at different times with different library preparation protocols.

General study outcomes and caveats: Zero-insertion analyses could be partly confounded by invariant T cells such as MAIT and iNKT, though diverse VJ usage argued against such confounding for most clonotypes. Excess twin sharing in beta out-of-frame sequences was weaker because fewer shared sequences lowered the signal-to-noise ratio. Abundant cord blood beta clonotypes had fewer insertions, young adult naive repertoires showed a similar but weaker trend, and memory repertoires showed no such trend. Because the same donors could not be followed over many years, the conclusions relied on cross-sectional statistical analysis. Compared with coincidental sharing between unrelated individuals, out-of-frame TCR alpha sequences shared between twins had an excess of sequences with low generation probability. In monozygotic twins, recombination models systematically underestimated out-of-frame TCR alpha sharing, but the models matched the sharing seen between unrelated individuals.

The receptor library was made with 5' RACE. Instrument used: Illumina HiSeq 2000. A universal primer binding site was introduced by template switching, and a unique molecular identifier was present in the final cDNA, enabling accurate counting of TCR cDNA molecules. First-strand cDNA for TCR alpha and beta chains was synthesized from specific primers in the conserved constant-segment region. To control for contamination, each cDNA library was double barcoded with a SMART-Mk sample barcode plus Illumina barcodes. TruSeq adapter sequences, together with Illumina sample barcodes, were added in two successive PCR steps. TCR alpha and beta cDNA libraries were sequenced on the Illumina HiSeq platform with custom primers. The authors' analysis ran thus. MiGEC was used to process raw reads and extract unique molecular identifiers, and MiXCR was used to find CDR3 positions. Recombination models were inferred per individual with the repgenHMM and IGoR tools using an EM algorithm. Shared clonotypes were analyzed with the tcR package in R, and sharing was normalized by the product of cloneset sizes. To study raw recombination free of thymic and clonal selection effects, out-of-frame nonproductive sequences were analyzed. TCRdb passed the public sequencing reads through fastp at Q25 and MiXCR, retaining productive beta sequences. Rows matching on CDR3 protein sequence are summarized as one entry with the most common DNA and genes. These V and J calls rely on TCRdb rather than the paper's analysis. This sample holds 540,000 or so distinct CDR3 sequences; about 22% were observed only once. The leading ten clones occupy approximately 0.52% of the sample.

These data also featured in a second study, about yellow fever vaccine responses in identical twins. From that second study: According to the authors, the vaccine-induced T cell response in identical twins seemed to be partly convergent and partly specific to each individual. In identical twins, the study followed T cell clones that responded to the vaccine with precision.

Sequenced: CD4+ T cells sorted from blood. Recombination linked TRBV9 to TRBJ2-1; TRBD2 agrees with 11 junctional bases. The TCR was taken from a woman aged 18 to 35 in good health. The CDR3: CASSTSGSWGNEQFF. The nucleotide sequence is TGTGCCAGCAGCACTAGCGGGAGCTGGGGCAATGAGCAGTTCTTC.